This passage covers 9 T cell receptor beta chains from one sample sequenced in a study of cytomegalovirus exposure and HLA in healthy donors. PCR involved 60 Vbeta and 13 Jbeta primers. The assay was immunoSEQ multiplex PCR, and TCRdb's table has in-frame clones only and misses some. The table lists 150,000 to 200,000 clones. Sequences were obtained from PBMCs. The source is a woman aged 18-29 years in good health and CMV-seropositive.

The chain employs TRBV18 and TRBJ2-7; TRBD2 is a possible D gene (5 bases). Germline lookup yields CDR1 KGHSH and CDR2 LQKENI. The CDR3 contains 13 residues. Between the trimmed V and J ends, which lost 1 base and 6 bases, there was a span of 10 bases. The chain's CDR3 is CASSPQTGSEQYF. For the CDR3, the DNA is TGTGCCAGCTCACCACAGACGGGGTCCGAGCAGTACTTC.

This chain joins TRBV19 and TRBJ2-2; TRBD2 aligns across 9 bases. The CDR3 sequence is 15 residues long. The V segment lost 5 bases and the J segment 7 bases; nucleotides outside the gene matches: 8. Germline V lookup: CDR1 LNHDA, CDR2 SQIVND (reference sequence). CDR3 protein: CASSSSGRMSGELFF. For the CDR3, the DNA is TGTGCCAGTAGTTCAAGCGGGAGGATGAGCGGGGAGCTGTTTTTT.

The chain joins TRBV7-8 to TRBJ2-3; D is uncertain. CDR3 length: 13 residues. V was clipped by 7 bases and J by 1 base, with 9 bases between them. Germline assignment: CDR1 SGHVS and CDR2 FQNEAQ. The CDR3 reads CASMFGGTDTQYF. Here the CDR3 DNA reads TGTGCCAGCATGTTTGGAGGCACAGATACGCAGTATTTT.

This rearrangement joins TRBV4-3 to TRBJ2-7; D might be TRBD1 (5 bases). Trimming removed 1 base from V and 2 bases from J, with 12 bases in between. CDR3 size: 15 residues. Germline V lookup: CDR1 LGHNA, CDR2 YSLEER. The DNA of the CDR3 is TGCGCCAGCAGCCAAGGGGCAGGGTCTACCTACGAGCAGTACTTC. Protein: CASSQGAGSTYEQYF.

This rearrangement joins TRBV19 to TRBJ1-4; 7 positions match TRBD1. J lost 6 bases, V lost 6 bases, and 13 bases had no gene match. There are 16 residues in the CDR3. CDR1 LNHDA and CDR2 SQIVND come from the germline V gene (reference sequence). CDR3 DNA: TGTGCCAGTAGCCCTCGACTCGGGACAGATGATGAAAAACTGTTTTTT. Protein sequence: CASSPRLGTDDEKLFF.

V and J are TRBV2 and TRBJ2-1; no reliable D call. Between the trimmed V and J ends, which lost 5 bases and 8 bases, there was a span of 10 bases. The length of the CDR3 is 12 residues. The V gene's germline CDR1 is SNHLY and CDR2 FYNNEI. The chain's CDR3 is CASSQLGDEQFF. The CDR3, as DNA: TGTGCCAGCAGTCAGCTGGGCGATGAGCAGTTCTTC.

The CDR3, as DNA: TGTGCCAGCAGACCCCACCCGGGGGGCTGGGAGACCCAGTACTTC. Residues: CASRPHPGGWETQYF. The chain uses TRBV6-5 and TRBJ2-5; TRBD2 is a possible D gene (7 bases). CDR1 MNHEY and CDR2 SVGAGI come from the germline V gene. The CDR3 spans 15 residues. Trimming shortened V by 6 bases and J by 5 bases, and 19 bases separated the two germline ends.

This rearrangement joins TRBV7-3 to TRBJ2-5; no clear D. V was trimmed by 2 bases and J by 5 bases, leaving 9 bases between them. CDR3 length: 13 amino acids. Looked up from germline, CDR1 is SGHTA and CDR2 is FQGTGA. DNA for the CDR3: TGTGCCAGCAGCTTATACCTCGCGGAGACCCAGTACTTC. It encodes CASSLYLAETQYF.

The V gene is TRBV6-6, the J gene TRBJ2-3; 13 bases align to TRBD2. Trimming cost V 5 bases and J 4 bases; bases outside gene matches: 0. The CDR3 has 14 amino acids. In germline, CDR1 is MNHNY, CDR2 SVGAGI (reference sequence). DNA of the CDR3: TGTGCCAGCAGTGGACTAGCGGGAGCAGATACGCAGTATTTT. It yields the protein CASSGLAGADTQYF.